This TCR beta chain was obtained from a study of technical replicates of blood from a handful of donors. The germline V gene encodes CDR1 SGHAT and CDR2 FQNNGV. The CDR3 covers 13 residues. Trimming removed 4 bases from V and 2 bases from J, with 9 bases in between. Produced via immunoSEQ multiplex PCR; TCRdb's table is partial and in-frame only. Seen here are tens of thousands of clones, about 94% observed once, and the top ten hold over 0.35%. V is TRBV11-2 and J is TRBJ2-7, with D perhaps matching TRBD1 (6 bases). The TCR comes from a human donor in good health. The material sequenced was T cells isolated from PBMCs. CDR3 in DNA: TGTGCCAGCAGCTCAGGACAGCCCTACGAGCAGTACTTC. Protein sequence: CASSSGQPYEQYF.